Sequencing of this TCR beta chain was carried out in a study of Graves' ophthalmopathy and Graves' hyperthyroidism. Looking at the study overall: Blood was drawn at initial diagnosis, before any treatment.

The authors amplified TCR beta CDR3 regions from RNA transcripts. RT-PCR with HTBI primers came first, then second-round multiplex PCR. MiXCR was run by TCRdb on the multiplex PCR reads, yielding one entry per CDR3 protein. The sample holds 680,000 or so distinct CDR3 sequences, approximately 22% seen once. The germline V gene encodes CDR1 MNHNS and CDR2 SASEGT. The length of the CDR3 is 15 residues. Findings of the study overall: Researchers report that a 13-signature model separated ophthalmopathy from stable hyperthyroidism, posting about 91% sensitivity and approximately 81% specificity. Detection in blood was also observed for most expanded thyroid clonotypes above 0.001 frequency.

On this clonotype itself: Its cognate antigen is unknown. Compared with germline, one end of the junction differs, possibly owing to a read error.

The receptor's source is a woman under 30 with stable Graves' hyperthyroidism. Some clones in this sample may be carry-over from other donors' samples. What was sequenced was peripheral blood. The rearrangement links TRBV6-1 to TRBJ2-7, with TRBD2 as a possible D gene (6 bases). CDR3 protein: CASNGGKGSDYEQDF. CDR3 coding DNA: TGTGCCAGCAATGGAGGTAAGGGATCGGACTACGAGCAGGACTTC.